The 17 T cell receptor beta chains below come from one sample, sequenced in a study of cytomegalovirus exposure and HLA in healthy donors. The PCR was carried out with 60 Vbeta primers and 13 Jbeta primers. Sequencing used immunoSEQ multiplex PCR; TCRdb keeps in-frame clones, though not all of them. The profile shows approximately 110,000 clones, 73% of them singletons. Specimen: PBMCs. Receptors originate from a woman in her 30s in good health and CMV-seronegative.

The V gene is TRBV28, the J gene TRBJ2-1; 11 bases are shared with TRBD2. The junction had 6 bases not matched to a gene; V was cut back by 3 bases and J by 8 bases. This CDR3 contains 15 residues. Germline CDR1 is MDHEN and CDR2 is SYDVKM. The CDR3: CASSLSSGGRDEQFF. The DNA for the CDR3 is TGTGCCAGCAGTTTGTCTAGCGGGGGGAGGGATGAGCAGTTCTTC.

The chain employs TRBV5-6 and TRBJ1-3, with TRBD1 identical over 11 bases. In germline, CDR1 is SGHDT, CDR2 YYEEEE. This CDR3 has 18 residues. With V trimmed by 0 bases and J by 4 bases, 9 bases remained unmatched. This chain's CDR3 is CASSLVGTGGIIGNTIYF. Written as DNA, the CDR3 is TGTGCCAGCAGCTTGGTCGGGACAGGGGGAATCATAGGAAACACCATATATTTT. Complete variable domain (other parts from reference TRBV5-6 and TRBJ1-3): DAGVTQSPTHLIKTRGQQVTLRCSPKSGHDTVSWYQQALGQGPQFIFQYYEEEERQRGNFPDRFSGHQFPNYSSELNVNALLLGDSALYLCASSLVGTGGIIGNTIYFGEGSWLTVV.

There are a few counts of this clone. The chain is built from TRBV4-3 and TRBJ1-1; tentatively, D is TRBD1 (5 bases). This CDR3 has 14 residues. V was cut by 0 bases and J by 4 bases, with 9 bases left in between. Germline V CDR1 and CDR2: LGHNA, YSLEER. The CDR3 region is CASSQDFTGTEAFF. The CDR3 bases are TGCGCCAGCAGCCAAGATTTTACAGGCACTGAAGCTTTCTTT.

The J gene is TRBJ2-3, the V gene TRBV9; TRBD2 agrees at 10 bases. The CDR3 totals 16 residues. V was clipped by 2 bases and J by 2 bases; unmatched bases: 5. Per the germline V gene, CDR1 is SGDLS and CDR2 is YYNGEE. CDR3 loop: CASSVGTSEYTDTQYF. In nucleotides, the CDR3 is TGTGCCAGCAGCGTCGGGACTAGCGAGTACACAGATACGCAGTATTTT.

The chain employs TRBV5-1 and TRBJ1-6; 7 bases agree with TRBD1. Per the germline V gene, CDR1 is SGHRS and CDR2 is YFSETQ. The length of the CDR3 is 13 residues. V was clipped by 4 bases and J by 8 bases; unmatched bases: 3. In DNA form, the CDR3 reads TGCGCCAGCAGCCCTACAGGGGATTCACCCCTCCACTTT. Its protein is CASSPTGDSPLHF.

This CDR3 reads CASSFGSSYNEQFF. The DNA for the CDR3 is TGTGCCAGCAGCTTCGGGAGCTCCTACAATGAGCAGTTCTTC. J is TRBJ2-1 and V is TRBV5-6; tentatively, D is TRBD2 (6 bases). In germline, CDR1 is SGHDT, CDR2 YYEEEE. CDR3 length equals 14 residues. Trimming took 2 bases from V and 0 from J, leaving 6 bases between them.

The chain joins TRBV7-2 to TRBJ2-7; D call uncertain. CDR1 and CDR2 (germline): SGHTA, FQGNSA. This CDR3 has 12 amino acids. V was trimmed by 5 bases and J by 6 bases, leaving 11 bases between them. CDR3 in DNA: TGTGCCAGCAGCGTTGGCCCCCTCGAGCAGTACTTC. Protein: CASSVGPLEQYF.

The CDR3 sequence: CASSLSGGQGKLNTEAFF. Written as DNA, the CDR3 is TGTGCCAGCAGTTTATCAGGGGGACAGGGGAAACTGAACACTGAAGCTTTCTTT. The chain couples TRBV27 to TRBJ1-1; TRBD1 matches at 10 bases. There are 18 residues in the CDR3. Germline CDR1 and CDR2: MNHEY and SMNVEV (reference sequence). V shed 0 bases, J shed 0 bases, and the junction held 7 bases outside the gene matches.

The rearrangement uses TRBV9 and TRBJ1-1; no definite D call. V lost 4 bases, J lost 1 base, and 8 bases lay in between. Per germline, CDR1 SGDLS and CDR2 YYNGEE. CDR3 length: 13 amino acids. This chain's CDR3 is CASSLRRNTEAFF. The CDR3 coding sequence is TGTGCCAGCAGCCTCCGGAGGAACACTGAAGCTTTCTTT.

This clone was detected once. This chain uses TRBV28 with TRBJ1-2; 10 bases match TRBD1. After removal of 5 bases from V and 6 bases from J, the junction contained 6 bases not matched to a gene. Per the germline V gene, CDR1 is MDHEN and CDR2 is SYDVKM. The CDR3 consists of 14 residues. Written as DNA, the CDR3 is TGTGCCAGCAGTAGGGGACAGGGGATCGATGGCTACACCTTC. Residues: CASSRGQGIDGYTF.

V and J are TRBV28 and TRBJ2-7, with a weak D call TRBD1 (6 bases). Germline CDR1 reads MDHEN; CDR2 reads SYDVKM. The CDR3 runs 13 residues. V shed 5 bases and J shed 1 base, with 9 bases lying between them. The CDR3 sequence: CASSPTGSYEQYF. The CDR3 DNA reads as TGTGCCAGCAGTCCTACAGGGTCCTACGAGCAGTACTTC.

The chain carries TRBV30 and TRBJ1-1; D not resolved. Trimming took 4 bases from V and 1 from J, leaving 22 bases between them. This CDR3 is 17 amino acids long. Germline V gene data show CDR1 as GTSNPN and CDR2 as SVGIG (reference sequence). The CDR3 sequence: CAWMPVGGRGGNTEAFF. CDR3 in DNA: TGTGCCTGGATGCCCGTGGGTGGCCGCGGAGGGAACACTGAAGCTTTCTTT.

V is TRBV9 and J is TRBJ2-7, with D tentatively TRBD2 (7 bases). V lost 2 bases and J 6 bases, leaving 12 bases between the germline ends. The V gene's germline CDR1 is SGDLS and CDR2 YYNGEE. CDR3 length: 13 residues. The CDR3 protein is CASSVGGDTEQYF. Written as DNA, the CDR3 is TGTGCCAGCAGCGTGGGGGGGGACACCGAGCAGTACTTC.

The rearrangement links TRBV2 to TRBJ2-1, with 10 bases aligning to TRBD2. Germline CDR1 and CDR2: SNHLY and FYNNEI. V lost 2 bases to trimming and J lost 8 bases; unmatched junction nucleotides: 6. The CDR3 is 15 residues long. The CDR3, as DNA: TGTGCCAGCAGTGAATCTAGCGGGAGAAACCATGAGCAGTTCTTC. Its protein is CASSESSGRNHEQFF.

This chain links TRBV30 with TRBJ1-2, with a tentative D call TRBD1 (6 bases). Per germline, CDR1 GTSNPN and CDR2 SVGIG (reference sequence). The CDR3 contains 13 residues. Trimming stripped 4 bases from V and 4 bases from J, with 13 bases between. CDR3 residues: CAWMPTGGYGYTF. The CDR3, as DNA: TGTGCCTGGATGCCGACAGGCGGCTATGGCTACACCTTC.

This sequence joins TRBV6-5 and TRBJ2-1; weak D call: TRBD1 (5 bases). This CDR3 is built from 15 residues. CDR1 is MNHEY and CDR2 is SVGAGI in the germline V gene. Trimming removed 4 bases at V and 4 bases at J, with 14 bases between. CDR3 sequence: CASSSPRAGYNEQFF. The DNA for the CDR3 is TGTGCCAGCAGTTCTCCCCGGGCAGGGTACAATGAGCAGTTCTTC.

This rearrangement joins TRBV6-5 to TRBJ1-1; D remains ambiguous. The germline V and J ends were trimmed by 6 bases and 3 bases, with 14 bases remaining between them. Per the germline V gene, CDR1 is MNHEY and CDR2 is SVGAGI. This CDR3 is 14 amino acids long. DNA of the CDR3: TGTGCCAGCAGCTACCGGGTGGGAGACACTGAAGCTTTCTTT. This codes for CASSYRVGDTEAFF.